These T cell receptor beta chains were read from a single sample in a study of blood T cell repertoires in COVID-19. The assay was immunoSEQ multiplex PCR, and TCRdb's table has in-frame clones only and misses some. This table has some 270,000 clones, about 83% appearing once. The sample taken for sequencing was peripheral blood. These receptors were taken from a woman older than 75 with COVID-19, enrolled during active disease. The CDR3 runs from the conserved cysteine through the conserved F or W. The D gene is left open where the match is weak. Clone size appears in some rows only: once, few, many, or a class for an expanded clone.

d_call j_call v_call clone_size cdr3_aa cdr3_nt
. TRBJ1-5 TRBV5-1 few CASSEGTMSNQPQHF TGCGCCAGCAGCGAGGGGACAATGAGCAATCAGCCCCAGCATTTT
. TRBJ1-5 TRBV5-6 . CASSLWVGSGQPQHF TGTGCCAGCAGCTTGTGGGTAGGGAGTGGTCAGCCCCAGCATTTT
. TRBJ1-5 TRBV2 few CASTMVANQPQHF TGTGCCAGCACGATGGTAGCTAATCAGCCCCAGCATTTT
TRBD1 TRBJ1-6 TRBV7-9 . CAGTRGQDSPLHF TGTGCCGGAACCAGGGGGCAGGATTCACCCCTCCACTTT
. TRBJ2-7 TRBV18 . CASSPGTPSEQYF TGTGCCAGCTCACCAGGGACACCTTCCGAGCAGTACTTC
. TRBJ2-5 TRBV7-3 . CASDRGGGPQETQYF TGTGCCAGCGATCGAGGGGGGGGGCCCCAAGAGACCCAGTACTTC
. TRBJ2-3 TRBV28 . CASSTLGLTDTQYF TGTGCCAGCTCTACTCTGGGACTCACAGATACGCAGTATTTT
TRBD1 TRBJ1-5 TRBV18 once CASSSGQGKDQPQHF TGTGCCAGCTCATCTGGACAGGGCAAAGATCAGCCCCAGCATTTT
. TRBJ1-5 TRBV2 . CASRDTGFQPQHF TGTGCCAGCAGGGACACAGGGTTTCAGCCCCAGCATTTT
TRBD1 TRBJ1-5 TRBV28 . CASSREGQGGNQPQHF TGTGCCAGCAGTCGAGAAGGACAGGGCGGCAATCAGCCCCAGCATTTT
TRBD2 TRBJ2-1 TRBV6-5 . CASRSGGAETHEQFF TGTGCCAGCAGATCCGGGGGGGCCGAGACCCATGAGCAGTTCTTC
. TRBJ1-5 TRBV28 few CASSFKGGYNQPQHF TGTGCCAGCAGTTTTAAAGGCGGTTACAATCAGCCCCAGCATTTT
. TRBJ1-5 TRBV30 . CAWSFGGEQPQHF TGTGCCTGGAGTTTCGGGGGAGAACAGCCCCAGCATTTT
. TRBJ1-3 TRBV21-1 . CASSNYRRHISGNTIYF TGTGCCAGCAGCAACTACAGGCGACATATCTCTGGAAACACCATATATTTT
. TRBJ2-1 TRBV9 . CASSSTTGTAYNEQFF TGTGCCAGCAGCTCAACGACAGGCACGGCCTACAATGAGCAGTTCTTC
. TRBJ1-3 TRBV2 . CASSTSSGNSGNTIYF TGTGCCAGCAGTACCTCTTCGGGTAACTCTGGAAACACCATATATTTT
TRBD1 TRBJ2-2 TRBV2 . CASTRDSNTGELFF TGTGCCAGCACCAGGGACAGCAACACCGGGGAGCTGTTTTTT
. TRBJ2-5 TRBV4-2 . CASSQVASLETQYF TGTGCCAGCAGCCAAGTTGCTAGTCTAGAGACCCAGTACTTC
. TRBJ1-3 TRBV30 few CAWSNREIGNTIYF TGTGCCTGGAGCAACAGGGAAATTGGAAACACCATATATTTT